This is a list of T cell receptor beta chains from one sample in a study of blood T cell repertoires in COVID-19. TCRdb keeps only in-frame clones here, not all; method: immunoSEQ multiplex PCR. The table has roughly 250,000 clones, approximately 80% seen once. Source material: peripheral blood. The receptors originated from a woman aged 40-49 years with active or convalescent COVID-19. Each CDR3 is given without its conserved first and last residue. Fields, in order: D gene, V gene, clone size, J gene, CDR3 protein. The D gene is left open where the match is weak. Rows give clone size only sometimes, using once, few, many, or a class for an expanded clone.

D: -
V: TRBV3-1/TRBV3-2
size: -
J: TRBJ1-6
CDR3: ASSQVLLSSYNSPLH

D: -
V: TRBV6-2/TRBV6-3
size: few
J: TRBJ1-1
CDR3: ASSYSYREGTEAF

D: TRBD1
V: TRBV10-3
size: -
J: TRBJ2-7
CDR3: AISDRGKKNYEQY

D: -
V: TRBV28
size: -
J: TRBJ1-1
CDR3: ASSLSRNTEAF

D: TRBD1
V: TRBV28
size: -
J: TRBJ1-6
CDR3: ASRTRTGGGNSPLH

D: -
V: TRBV7-9
size: -
J: TRBJ1-4
CDR3: ASSFTGNEKLF

D: -
V: TRBV5-5
size: -
J: TRBJ1-1
CDR3: ASSLTATEAF

D: -
V: TRBV11-2
size: -
J: TRBJ1-4
CDR3: ASSLGGTSNEKLF

D: -
V: TRBV28
size: -
J: TRBJ1-5
CDR3: ASSLLSGWQPQH

D: TRBD2
V: TRBV5-4
size: -
J: TRBJ2-2
CDR3: ASSPAGLAGGLRDGELF

D: TRBD1
V: TRBV11-3
size: -
J: TRBJ2-1
CDR3: ASSLDFSRTGGREQF

D: -
V: TRBV7-7
size: few
J: TRBJ2-5
CDR3: ASSPALSGETQY

D: -
V: TRBV2
size: once
J: TRBJ2-7
CDR3: ASSDILDQPYEQY

D: -
V: TRBV7-9
size: -
J: TRBJ1-2
CDR3: ASSLSGTPNNYGYT

D: -
V: TRBV9
size: -
J: TRBJ2-3
CDR3: ASSVQGHSTDTQY

D: TRBD2
V: TRBV10-3
size: -
J: TRBJ2-3
CDR3: AIRNASGGALGY

D: TRBD1
V: TRBV27
size: once
J: TRBJ1-5
CDR3: ASSLLAQGARNQPQH

D: -
V: TRBV28
size: -
J: TRBJ1-2
CDR3: ASSFGGDYGYT

D: -
V: TRBV10-3
size: -
J: TRBJ1-5
CDR3: AISDGQGYQPQH

D: -
V: TRBV19
size: -
J: TRBJ1-1
CDR3: ASSVGANTEAF

D: -
V: TRBV4-1
size: -
J: TRBJ2-1
CDR3: ASRPGGGGVSEQF

D: TRBD2
V: TRBV2
size: few
J: TRBJ2-7
CDR3: ASSDPSGGLAYEQY

D: TRBD1
V: TRBV5-5
size: -
J: TRBJ2-1
CDR3: ASSRGQGYNEQF

D: TRBD1
V: TRBV7-9
size: -
J: TRBJ1-3
CDR3: ASSRGQDGNTIY

D: TRBD2
V: TRBV5-1
size: -
J: TRBJ2-3
CDR3: ASSLGPRGGGTDTQY

D: -
V: TRBV30
size: -
J: TRBJ1-6
CDR3: AWSVGVGTYNSPLH

D: TRBD2
V: TRBV6-2/TRBV6-3
size: once
J: TRBJ2-1
CDR3: ASSYSESGGIYNEQF